This T cell receptor beta chain was captured in a study of T-cell memory formation after mild COVID-19. Overall study: There were largely donor-specific TCR clusters.

TCRdb reprocessed the 5' RACE reads with MiXCR, giving one entry per CDR3 protein. The table lists about 440,000 distinct CDR3 sequences, around 19% of them singletons. This clonotype occurred a few times. Its antigen is unidentified. J gave up 4 bases and V 1 base, and 9 bases lay outside the gene matches. Per germline, CDR1 DFQATT and CDR2 SNEGSKA (reference sequence). The CDR3 has 15 amino acids. Study-wide points: The authors left the SARS-CoV-2 specificity of second-wave clones peaking on day 37 unconfirmed. Contracting clones, day 15 to 85, had balanced CD4/CD8, and later expanders favored CD4+.

This TCR was sampled from an adult woman who had mild COVID-19 (a few samples of this study predate the infection). Cell type and time point are not known. The gene calls are TRBV20-1 and TRBJ2-7, with 8 bases matching TRBD2. The sample was PBMCs or a T cell subset sorted from them (not recorded which). The CDR3 bases are TGCAGTGCTAGAGTTGAGCGGGGGATTTCGTACGAGCAGTACTTC. This translates into CSARVERGISYEQYF.